Listed below are T cell receptor beta chains from one sample, sequenced in a study of T cell responses to AZD1222 COVID-19 vaccine. Generated by immunoSEQ multiplex PCR, the TCRdb table keeps only in-frame clones and is missing some. The sample includes some 100,000 clones, about 93% of them seen just once. The material sequenced was peripheral blood, taken on day 0 of AZD1222 vaccination. All receptors come from an adult in good health. Each CDR3 is given with its conserved first and last residue.

j_gene,v_gene,len,CDR3aa
TRBJ2-3,TRBV27,14,CASSLTLSTDTQYF
TRBJ2-7,TRBV19,15,CASRQRAGISYEQYF
TRBJ1-2,TRBV21-1,18,CASSKVRGYDSGIYGYTF
TRBJ1-6,TRBV4-2,15,CASSQGWAYNSPLHF
TRBJ2-2,TRBV13,16,CASSSPGLVNTGELFF
TRBJ2-3,TRBV18,14,CASSPDSSTDTQYF
TRBJ1-2,TRBV6-5,13,CASTWTLLNGYTF
TRBJ2-5,TRBV7-9,16,CASSLFLAGGRETQYF
TRBJ2-3,TRBV12-5,15,CASGLSSDVTDTQYF
TRBJ2-7,TRBV19,16,CASSIRGPRPVGEQYF
TRBJ1-2,TRBV11-2,15,CASSPTWDTSYGYTF
TRBJ1-1,TRBV9,15,CASSVSPYMNTEAFF
TRBJ2-2,TRBV5-8,13,CASSATGAGELFF
TRBJ1-2,TRBV30,13,CAWVHQALAGYTF
TRBJ2-7,TRBV5-4,15,CASRGNRDGSYEQYF
TRBJ1-4,TRBV6-5,15,CASSKTGTGAKKLFF
TRBJ2-7,TRBV3-1/TRBV3-2,14,CASSGLAGSYEQYF
TRBJ2-7,TRBV3-1/TRBV3-2,16,CASSLTGTILDYEQYF
TRBJ1-5,TRBV27,14,CASSLGRGDQPQHF
TRBJ2-1,TRBV3-1/TRBV3-2,13,CASSQNTRPGQFF
TRBJ1-6,TRBV21-1,17,CASSNRGPRSNNSPLHF
TRBJ2-7,TRBV15,14,CATSREGGWYEQYF
TRBJ1-5,TRBV7-9,12,CASSRDNQPQHF
TRBJ1-6,TRBV15,14,CATRRDRASSPLHF
TRBJ1-2,TRBV28,13,CASSVVLGYGYTF
TRBJ2-7,TRBV28,13,CASRISGKGEQYF
TRBJ1-5,TRBV6-5,15,CASRIMNRPDQPQHF
TRBJ2-3,TRBV5-8,15,CASSLAGGSTDTQYF
TRBJ1-4,TRBV30,14,CAWNRGQADEKLFF
TRBJ2-1,TRBV5-1,13,CASSPGGPDEQFF
TRBJ1-5,TRBV19,14,CASSSSSSNQPQHF
TRBJ2-7,TRBV10-1,14,CASSEDRGPGEQYF
TRBJ2-7,TRBV6-5,13,CAGTGTGFNEQYF
TRBJ2-4,TRBV7-9,15,CASSSLQKAKNIQYF
TRBJ1-2,TRBV28,17,CASSLHNPGTERYGYTF
TRBJ2-2,TRBV3-1/TRBV3-2,15,CASSPTGYNTGELFF
TRBJ1-1,TRBV4-1,15,CASSQIGTLNTEAFF
TRBJ1-5,TRBV30,13,CAWSPQGGQPQHF
TRBJ2-1,TRBV10-3,13,CAITGTQGNEQFF
TRBJ2-3,TRBV5-1,13,CASSPLRGDTQYF
TRBJ2-7,TRBV27,16,CASRRTSGRPSYEQYF
TRBJ1-2,TRBV4-1,16,CASSQDEGGVRHGYTF
TRBJ1-1,TRBV9,12,CASSQSNSEAFF
TRBJ2-7,TRBV5-1,16,CASSLAAGTEGYEQYF
TRBJ1-6,TRBV11-1,15,CASSYRQGLNSPLHF